This entry lists 17 T cell receptor beta chains sequenced from one sample in a study of T-cell memory formation after mild COVID-19. MiXCR was run by TCRdb on the 5' RACE reads, yielding one entry per CDR3 protein. The sample contains approximately 400,000 distinct CDR3 sequences, more than 15% of which appear only once. Specimen: PBMCs or a T cell subset sorted from them (not recorded which). The receptors originated from a man aged 18 to 30 who had mild COVID-19 (a few samples of this study predate the infection). Cell type and time point are not known.

The chain has TRBV6-1 and TRBJ1-5; possible D gene TRBD1, 5 bases. V was trimmed by 4 bases and J by 5 bases, leaving 15 bases between them. The CDR3 covers 15 residues. Germline V lookup: CDR1 MNHNS, CDR2 SASEGT. CDR3 sequence (DNA): TGTGCCAGCAGTGTAGTAGGGGCCCGGGATCAGCCCCAGCATTTT. It yields the protein CASSVVGARDQPQHF.

The rearrangement uses TRBV28 and TRBJ2-2, with no clear D. Germline loops: CDR1 MDHEN, CDR2 SYDVKM. This CDR3 has 16 residues. V shed 5 bases and J shed 0 bases, with 13 bases lying between them. CDR3 protein: CASSLSQLSNTGELFF. The CDR3 nucleotides are TGTGCCAGCAGTCTATCTCAGCTTTCGAACACCGGGGAGCTGTTTTTT.

The rearrangement links TRBV5-1 to TRBJ1-2; tentative D call: TRBD1 (6 bases). Trimming took off 1 base at V and 4 bases at J, with 14 bases between the two ends. Germline assignment: CDR1 SGHRS and CDR2 YFSETQ. The CDR3 loop spans 15 amino acids. The CDR3 here is CASSLTGPLFYGYTF. In DNA, the CDR3 is TGCGCCAGCAGCTTGACAGGGCCCCTATTCTATGGCTACACCTTC.

This clonotype has only a few counts. J is TRBJ2-3 and V is TRBV4-1; D call uncertain. The V end lost 2 bases, the J end lost 6 bases, and 9 bases lay between the germline ends. CDR3 length: 13 residues. Germline loops: CDR1 MGHRA, CDR2 YSYEKL. CDR3 sequence: CASSQSSIDTQYF. CDR3 sequence (DNA): TGCGCCAGCAGCCAAAGTTCGATCGATACGCAGTATTTT.

The sample holds many counts of this clonotype. The chain combines TRBV18 with TRBJ2-1, with D possibly TRBD1 on 6 matching bases. CDR1 and CDR2 (germline): KGHSH, LQKENI. The CDR3 extends over 13 amino acids. V was shortened by 3 bases and J by 6 bases, with 9 bases between the two germline ends. CDR3 loop: CASSPGQSNEQFF. Here the CDR3 DNA reads TGTGCCAGCTCACCCGGACAGTCCAATGAGCAGTTCTTC. Full variable domain (missing parts from reference TRBV18 and TRBJ2-1): NAGVMQNPRHLVRRRGQEARLRCSPMKGHSHVYWYRQLPEEGLKFMVYLQKENIIDESGMPKERFSAEFPKEGPSILRIQQVVRGDSAAYFCASSPGQSNEQFFGPGTRLTVL.

This clonotype was picked up a small number of times. The J gene is TRBJ2-3, the V gene TRBV10-3; 10 nucleotides line up with TRBD2. The V and J ends lost 10 bases and 2 bases, in that order; junction bases with no gene match: 15. This CDR3 contains 17 residues. Germline V gene lookup returns CDR1 ENHRY and CDR2 SYGVKD. This CDR3 reads CATGRARTSGYTDTQYF. CDR3 DNA: TGTGCCACCGGACGGGCTAGGACTAGCGGATACACAGATACGCAGTATTTT.

V gene TRBV2 combines with J gene TRBJ1-4; D uncertain. The V end was cut by 5 bases, the J end by 7 bases, with 11 bases between. The V gene's germline CDR1 is SNHLY and CDR2 FYNNEI. The CDR3 consists of 13 residues. The CDR3 loop reads CASSLGITEKLFF. The CDR3 DNA sequence: TGTGCCAGCAGTCTGGGGATAACTGAAAAACTGTTTTTT.

This clonotype was seen at least ten times. The V call is TRBV7-2, the J call TRBJ2-3; D gene ambiguous. Trimming took off 4 bases at V and 0 bases at J, with 8 bases between the two ends. The CDR3 consists of 14 residues. From germline, CDR1 is SGHTA and CDR2 FQGNSA. Here the CDR3 DNA reads TGTGCCAGCAGCTACCGGCTTAGCACAGATACGCAGTATTTT. Translating gives CASSYRLSTDTQYF.

Only a few counts were recorded for this clonotype. The genes are TRBV5-6 and TRBJ1-1; maybe TRBD1 (6 bases). CDR1 SGHDT and CDR2 YYEEEE come from the germline V gene. The CDR3 has 16 amino acids. V lost 4 bases and J 5 bases, leaving 21 bases between the germline ends. CDR3 sequence reads: CASSPGAGAMGTEAFF. CDR3 coding DNA: TGTGCCAGCAGCCCGGGCGCGGGGGCGATGGGAACTGAAGCTTTCTTT.

This clonotype has at least ten counts. The rearrangement links TRBV7-9 to TRBJ1-1; D call uncertain. CDR1 SEHNR and CDR2 FQNEAQ come from the germline V gene (reference sequence). There are 11 residues in the CDR3. V shed 4 bases and J shed 5 bases, with 5 bases lying between them. This CDR3 reads CASSSGTEAFF. CDR3 nucleotide sequence: TGTGCCAGCAGCTCGGGGACTGAAGCTTTCTTT.

This clonotype was picked up many times. This rearrangement joins TRBV7-8 to TRBJ1-4; no firm D call. Germline lookup yields CDR1 SGHVS and CDR2 FQNEAQ. The CDR3 is 14 amino acids. V lost 4 bases and J 8 bases, leaving 14 bases between the germline ends. The CDR3 DNA follows: TGTGCCAGCAGCTCGAGGAGCATTGGAGAAAAACTGTTTTTT. It codes for CASSSRSIGEKLFF.

There are a few counts of this clonotype. This chain connects TRBV5-5 to TRBJ2-6; 11 bases line up with TRBD1. CDR1 and CDR2 from the germline V gene are SGHKS and YYEKEE (reference sequence). This CDR3 has 17 residues. Trimming removed 4 bases from V and 2 bases from J; junction bases left unmatched: 5. CDR3 bases: TGTGCCAGCAGCAGGACAGGGGGCCCCACTGGGGCCAACGTCCTGACTTTC. Its protein is CASSRTGGPTGANVLTF.

The J gene is TRBJ1-1, the V gene TRBV3-1, with 8 bases aligning to TRBD1. The length of the CDR3 is 15 residues. With V trimmed by 4 bases and J by 4 bases, 8 bases remained unmatched. Germline values: CDR1 LGHDT, CDR2 YNNKEL (reference sequence). The CDR3 DNA reads as TGTGCCAGCAGCCTAGACAGGGGACGAGGCACTGAAGCTTTCTTT. Its translation is CASSLDRGRGTEAFF. Using reference TRBV3-1 and TRBJ1-1 for the parts outside the CDR3, the full variable domain is DTAVSQTPKYLVTQMGNDKSIKCEQNLGHDTMYWYKQDSKKFLKIMFSYNNKELIINETVPNRFSPKSPDKAHLNLHINSLELGDSAVYFCASSLDRGRGTEAFFGQGTRLTVV.

This clonotype was detected ten times or more. Relative to the germline gene, one junction end is altered; a read error may explain this. The V gene is TRBV4-3, the J gene TRBJ1-1; 8 bases fit TRBD1. Germline loops: CDR1 LGHNA, CDR2 YSLEER. The CDR3 is 14 amino acids. The CDR3 nucleotides are TGTGCCAGCTCACAAGGACAGGGTTTAACTGAAGCTTTCTTT. This gives the protein CASSQGQGLTEAFF.

In its sample, this clonotype was seen a few times. The rearrangement joins TRBV20-1 to TRBJ1-4; unclear D gene. Trimming pared 3 bases from V and 7 bases from J, leaving 9 bases between. Germline loops: CDR1 DFQATT, CDR2 SNEGSKA (reference sequence). The CDR3 length is 12 residues. CDR3 sequence reads: CSASSRREKLFF. The DNA for the CDR3 is TGCAGTGCTAGTAGCAGACGTGAAAAACTGTTTTTT.

The chain employs TRBV20-1 and TRBJ2-2; D is perhaps TRBD2 (7 bases). V was shortened by 0 bases and J by 4 bases, with 12 bases between the two germline ends. The germline V gene has CDR1 DFQATT and CDR2 SNEGSKA (reference sequence). The CDR3 covers 15 residues. The DNA for the CDR3 is TGCAGTGCTAGAGATAGGAGGGGGGGCACCGGGGAGCTGTTTTTT. It codes for CSARDRRGGTGELFF.

The rearrangement uses TRBV19 and TRBJ2-5; D may correspond to TRBD1 or TRBD2 (5 bases each). The germline gives CDR1 LNHDA, CDR2 SQIVND (reference sequence). V gave up 6 bases and J gave up 4 bases, with 15 bases separating them. CDR3 length: 14 residues. The CDR3 bases are TGTGCCAGTAGCATGGGACGATTCGGAGAGACCCAGTACTTC. Translating gives CASSMGRFGETQYF.